The 19 T cell receptor beta chains below come from one sample, sequenced in a study of blood T cell repertoires in COVID-19. Only in-frame clones appear in the TCRdb table, and some are missing; sequencing was by immunoSEQ multiplex PCR. The data contain approximately 150,000 clones, about 87% of them singletons. The sample consisted of peripheral blood. The origin of the receptors is a woman in her forties or fifties with acute or convalescent COVID-19.

The chain links TRBV23-1 to TRBJ1-2; possibly TRBD1 for D (5 bases). TRBV23-1 is flagged as an ORF with uncertain function. V was cut by 6 bases and J by 6 bases, with 14 bases left in between. The CDR3 consists of 13 residues. DNA for the CDR3: TGCGCCAGCAGGCTGGACAATCTAGATGGCTACACCTTC. Protein: CASRLDNLDGYTF.

This clone was found once. The genes are TRBV24-1 and TRBJ1-5; D might be TRBD1 (6 bases). The V gene lost 6 bases and the J gene lost 5 bases, with 13 bases spanning the gap. Germline CDR1 reads KGHDR; CDR2 reads SFDVKD. The CDR3 is 14 residues long. The CDR3 sequence: CATSSRTEDQPQHF. The CDR3 region has the DNA TGTGCCACCAGTTCCCGGACAGAGGATCAGCCCCAGCATTTT.

This chain joins TRBV5-5 and TRBJ2-1; D may be TRBD2 (5 bases). The CDR3 consists of 15 residues. Trimming stripped 4 bases from V and 7 bases from J, with 18 bases between. Germline lookup yields CDR1 SGHKS and CDR2 YYEKEE (reference sequence). Written as DNA, the CDR3 is TGTGCCAGCAGCCCCTACCGGGAAACGGGGAATGAGCAGTTCTTC. Translating gives CASSPYRETGNEQFF.

This clone was counted once. The chain couples TRBV6-6 to TRBJ2-7; TRBD2 agrees at 10 bases. Trimming at V came to 5 bases and at J to 3 bases, leaving 1 base not matched to a gene. Germline V gene data show CDR1 as MNHNY and CDR2 as SVGAGI (reference sequence). The CDR3 covers 13 residues. CDR3 DNA: TGTGCCAGCAGTACTAGCGGGGTCTACGAGCAGTACTTC. This translates into CASSTSGVYEQYF.

J is TRBJ1-1 and V is TRBV3-1 (or the pseudogene TRBV3-2); a weak D match, TRBD1 (6 bases). CDR3 length: 14 amino acids. CDR1 and CDR2 (germline): LGHDT, YNNKEL (reference sequence). The V gene lost 3 bases and the J gene lost 3 bases, with 11 bases spanning the gap. The CDR3 sequence is CASSHQGWDTEAFF. The CDR3 bases are TGTGCCAGCAGCCACCAGGGGTGGGACACTGAAGCTTTCTTT.

The chain is built from TRBV6-2 or TRBV6-3 and TRBJ2-5; 11 nucleotides align to TRBD1. Germline V gene lookup returns CDR1 MNHEY and CDR2 SVGEGT. The CDR3 is 19 amino acids. V shed 4 bases and J 4 bases; nucleotides not matched to a gene: 17. The CDR3 DNA sequence: TGTGCCAGCAGTTTTTCGGGAGTGTGGGGACAGGGGGGAGGAGAGACCCAGTACTTC. Residues: CASSFSGVWGQGGGETQYF.

The chain links TRBV5-1 to TRBJ1-2; 11 nucleotides line up with TRBD1. Looked up from germline, CDR1 is SGHRS and CDR2 is YFSETQ. This CDR3 is built from 14 residues. V was clipped by 3 bases and J by 7 bases; unmatched bases: 5. The CDR3 loop is CASSSGQGEAGYTF. CDR3 nucleotides: TGCGCCAGCAGCTCGGGACAGGGGGAGGCTGGCTACACCTTC.

This clone was seen more than once but under ten times. V usage is TRBV4-3 and J usage is TRBJ1-2, with 8 positions matching TRBD1. The CDR3 totals 13 residues. V lost 3 bases, J lost 5 bases, and 2 bases stayed unmatched. Germline lookup yields CDR1 LGHNA and CDR2 YSLEER. CDR3 in DNA: TGCGCCAGCAGCCAGAGGACAGGGTATGGCTACACCTTC. It translates to CASSQRTGYGYTF.

This rearrangement joins TRBV19 to TRBJ2-2; 11 positions match TRBD2. The V gene's germline CDR1 is LNHDA and CDR2 SQIVND (reference sequence). After removal of 6 bases from V and 5 bases from J, the junction contained 8 bases not matched to a gene. This CDR3 comprises 16 residues. CDR3 amino acids: CASRLLAGDPTGELFF. The CDR3 nucleotides read TGTGCCAGTAGGCTACTAGCGGGGGACCCAACCGGGGAGCTGTTTTTT.

The CDR3 sequence: CASSVMATDTQYF. As DNA, the CDR3 is TGTGCCAGCAGTGTTATGGCCACAGATACGCAGTATTTT. The gene calls are TRBV6-4 and TRBJ2-3; no reliable D call. There are 13 residues in the CDR3. Germline V lookup: CDR1 MRHNA, CDR2 SNTAGT. Trimming cost V 4 bases and J 2 bases, with 7 bases left between them.

Notes on this clone: At one end, the junction sequence differs from germline, possibly due to a read error. The chain has TRBV19 and TRBJ2-7; 12 bases line up with TRBD1. CDR1 is LNHDA and CDR2 is SQIVND in the germline V gene (reference sequence). This CDR3 contains 13 residues. The DNA of the CDR3 is TGTGCCAGTAGTATAGTTGGGACAGGGGGCCTAAACTTC. Its translation: CASSIVGTGGLNF.

J is TRBJ2-5 and V is TRBV5-4, with 9 positions matching TRBD1. The V and J ends lost 4 bases and 5 bases, in that order; junction bases with no gene match: 9. Germline V gene sequence: CDR1 SGHNT, CDR2 YYREEE (reference sequence). This CDR3 has 15 amino acids. CDR3 nucleotides: TGTGCCAGCAGCATGACAGGGGGGTCTTCGGAGACCCAGTACTTC. This gives the protein CASSMTGGSSETQYF. Using reference TRBV5-4 and TRBJ2-5 for the parts outside the CDR3, the full variable domain is ETGVTQSPTHLIKTRGQQVTLRCSSQSGHNTVSWYQQALGQGPQFIFQYYREEENGRGNFPPRFSGLQFPNYSSELNVNALELDDSALYLCASSMTGGSSETQYFGPGTRLLVL.

V is TRBV11-3 and J is TRBJ1-2; maybe TRBD1 (5 bases). The CDR3 covers 15 residues. V lost 1 base and J lost 7, with 16 bases in between. Germline V gene sequence: CDR1 SGHNT, CDR2 YENEEA. The CDR3 reads CASSLGRGRDPGYTF. The CDR3 DNA sequence: TGTGCCAGCAGCTTAGGCCGAGGCAGGGATCCTGGCTACACCTTC. The full variable domain, with the rest looked up from reference TRBV11-3 and TRBJ1-2, is EAGVVQSPRYKIIEKKQPVAFWCNPISGHNTLYWYLQNLGQGPELLIRYENEEAVDDSQLPKDRFSAERLKGVDSTLKIQPAELGDSAVYLCASSLGRGRDPGYTFGSGTRLTVV.

J is TRBJ1-1 and V is TRBV27; 7 bases match TRBD1. CDR3 length: 12 amino acids. The trim removed 8 bases at V and 2 bases at J, leaving 2 bases unmatched. Germline-derived CDR1 and CDR2 are MNHEY and SMNVEV (reference sequence). The CDR3 region is CASGQVNTEAFF. The CDR3 DNA sequence: TGTGCCAGCGGACAGGTAAACACTGAAGCTTTCTTT.

V usage is TRBV3-1 (or the pseudogene TRBV3-2) and J usage is TRBJ1-2; D may be TRBD1 (5 bases). Germline-derived CDR1 and CDR2 are LGHDT and YNNKEL (reference sequence). This CDR3 is built from 16 residues. Trimming removed 1 base from V and 2 bases from J, with 14 bases in between. Here the CDR3 DNA reads TGTGCCAGCAGCCAAGGTAGCCCACAGGAAAACTATGGCTACACCTTC. Its translation: CASSQGSPQENYGYTF.

With respect to this clone: Additional DNA sequences in this sample encode the identical CDR3. The V and J genes are TRBV5-1 and TRBJ1-1; 7 bases align to TRBD1. J was trimmed by 3 bases and V by 5 bases; bases with no gene match: 4. The CDR3 sequence is 13 residues long. Germline values: CDR1 SGHRS, CDR2 YFSETQ. In nucleotides, the CDR3 is TGCGCCAGCAGTTTTACAGGGGACACTGAAGCTTTCTTT. Residues: CASSFTGDTEAFF.

The chain is built from TRBV27 and TRBJ1-1, with D possibly being TRBD1 (6 bases). Per germline, CDR1 MNHEY and CDR2 SMNVEV (reference sequence). The CDR3 spans 14 residues. V was cut by 2 bases and J by 3 bases, with 10 bases left in between. The CDR3 is CASSLPGAHTEAFF. The CDR3 bases are TGTGCCAGCAGTTTACCAGGGGCACACACTGAAGCTTTCTTT.

The V gene is TRBV6-5, the J gene TRBJ1-1; TRBD1 aligns across 7 bases. V lost 7 bases and J lost 8; bases outside the gene matches: 16. The germline gives CDR1 MNHEY, CDR2 SVGAGI. CDR3 length: 15 amino acids. The CDR3 loop reads CASNLGGQSGPEAFF. CDR3 nucleotide sequence: TGTGCCAGCAATCTTGGGGGACAGTCCGGACCGGAAGCTTTCTTT.

This clone is a singleton in its sample. The J gene is TRBJ2-5, the V gene TRBV7-8, with D unclear. The V and J ends lost 4 bases and 3 bases respectively, with 12 bases between them. The CDR3 runs to 14 residues. CDR1 and CDR2 (germline): SGHVS, FQNEAQ. CDR3 sequence: CASSSGSLKETQYF. The CDR3, as DNA: TGTGCCAGCAGCTCCGGGTCCCTCAAAGAGACCCAGTACTTC. Filled out from reference TRBV7-8 and TRBJ2-5, the complete variable domain reads GAGVSQSPRYKVAKRGQDVALRCDPISGHVSLFWYQQALGQGPEFLTYFQNEAQLDKSGLPSDRFFAERPEGSVSTLKIQRTQQEDSAVYLCASSSGSLKETQYFGPGTRLLVL.